This T cell receptor beta chain was identified in a study of cytomegalovirus exposure and HLA in healthy donors. Germline CDR1 LGHNA, CDR2 YSLEER. CDR3 length: 14 amino acids. V lost 2 bases to trimming and J lost 6 bases, with 14 bases between them. The PCR ran on 60 Vbeta and 13 Jbeta primers. The method was immunoSEQ multiplex PCR; TCRdb's version includes in-frame clones alone and lacks a portion of them. The repertoire holds about 170,000 clones, with around 62% as singletons. The receptor's source is a man aged 40-55 years in good health and CMV-seronegative. Sequenced material: PBMCs. V is TRBV4-3 and J is TRBJ2-7; D is perhaps TRBD2 (6 bases). CDR3 loop: CASSQSLQGGEQYF. CDR3 bases: TGCGCCAGCAGCCAAAGCCTCCAGGGAGGCGAGCAGTACTTC.